The 16 T cell receptor beta chains below all came from one sample that was sequenced in a study of response to subunit inactivated influenza vaccine. MiXCR, run by TCRdb on the RT-PCR reads, gives a single entry per CDR3 protein. This table holds approximately 250,000 distinct CDR3 sequences, 12% found once. The material was non-naive T cells sorted from PBMCs, obtained around 15 days before vaccination. Every receptor here comes from a man between 45 and 60 years old who received an inactivated influenza vaccine.

This clonotype was counted a few times. The chain is built from TRBV18 and TRBJ1-2; perhaps TRBD1 as D (6 bases). This CDR3 is 15 amino acids long. V dropped 2 bases and J dropped 4 bases, with 14 bases sitting between them. Germline V CDR1 and CDR2: KGHSH, LQKENI. As DNA, the CDR3 is TGTGCCAGCTCACCATCCTGGACAGAGGTCTATGGCTACACCTTC. Encoded protein: CASSPSWTEVYGYTF.

This clonotype was detected ten times or more. The rearrangement uses TRBV29-1 and TRBJ1-3, with D hard to call. CDR1 is SQVTM and CDR2 is ANQGSEA in the germline V gene. V shed 7 bases and J shed 0 bases, with 13 bases lying between them. CDR3 length: 14 residues. This chain's CDR3 is CSARTGSSGNTIYF. The CDR3 nucleotides read TGCAGCGCAAGGACCGGCTCCTCTGGAAACACCATATATTTT.

The rearrangement uses TRBV5-1 and TRBJ2-7; 7 nucleotides agree with TRBD2. Germline loops: CDR1 SGHRS, CDR2 YFSETQ. This CDR3 is built from 15 residues. The junction had 9 bases not matched to a gene; V was cut back by 3 bases and J by 3 bases. CDR3 in amino acids: CASSSPSPGGYEQYF. The CDR3 nucleotides are TGCGCCAGCAGCTCCCCTAGCCCGGGGGGCTACGAGCAGTACTTC.

The chain joins TRBV27 to TRBJ2-5; D remains unclear. The length of the CDR3 is 16 residues. Deletions cut 1 base from V and 2 bases from J, with 14 bases between. Germline V gene lookup returns CDR1 MNHEY and CDR2 SMNVEV (reference sequence). The CDR3 sequence: CASSLYSRQGQETQYF. The CDR3 DNA reads as TGTGCCAGCAGTTTATATTCGCGGCAAGGGCAAGAGACCCAGTACTTC.

This clonotype was seen repeatedly, ten times or more. The rearrangement joins TRBV6-2 or TRBV6-3 to TRBJ2-2; the match to TRBD1 covers 10 bases. The CDR3 extends over 17 amino acids. J was trimmed by 7 bases and V by 2 bases; bases with no gene match: 10. The germline gives CDR1 MNHEY, CDR2 SVGEGT. CDR3 residues: CASSYPLGDRGHGELFF. CDR3 in DNA: TGTGCCAGCAGTTACCCGCTTGGGGACAGGGGCCACGGGGAGCTGTTTTTT.

Many counts were recorded for this clonotype. The CDR3 loop reads CSARDGALGTDTQYF. The CDR3 DNA sequence: TGCAGTGCTAGAGATGGGGCGTTGGGCACAGATACGCAGTATTTT. The chain carries TRBV20-1 and TRBJ2-3, with D perhaps TRBD1 (5 bases). Germline CDR1 is DFQATT and CDR2 is SNEGSKA (reference sequence). CDR3 length equals 15 residues. Trimming pared 0 bases from V and 1 base from J, leaving 11 bases between.

In this sample, this clonotype turned up once. This may stem from a read error, because a much larger clone lies one nucleotide away. V usage is TRBV28 and J usage is TRBJ2-2; 8 bases map to TRBD2. In germline, CDR1 is MDHEN, CDR2 SYDVKM. The CDR3 has 15 amino acids. CDR3 region: CASSGGPMNTRELFF. The CDR3, as DNA: TGTGCCAGCTCGGGGGGGCCCATGAACACCAGGGAGCTGTTTTTT.

This clonotype came up a few times. The chain couples TRBV6-2 or TRBV6-3 to TRBJ2-5; 7 nucleotides line up with TRBD2. The J segment lost 5 bases and the V segment lost 2 bases, leaving 8 bases of the junction unmatched. The germline V gene has CDR1 MNHEY and CDR2 SVGEGT. This CDR3 region has 15 residues. CDR3 region: CASSYAGTTRETQYF. The CDR3 DNA follows: TGTGCCAGCAGTTACGCGGGGACTACCAGGGAGACCCAGTACTTC.

On this clonotype itself: Sequence at one end of the junction differs from germline and may be a read error. J is TRBJ1-4 and V is TRBV7-9, with D uncertain. Looked up from germline, CDR1 is SEHNR and CDR2 is FQNEAQ (reference sequence). The CDR3 sequence is 15 residues long. The CDR3 DNA reads TGTGCCGGCAGCCCGACATTGCGGGGAAATGAAAAACTGTTTTTT. Protein product: CAGSPTLRGNEKLFF.

V is TRBV6-1 and J is TRBJ2-5; 9 nucleotides match TRBD2. V dropped 2 bases and J dropped 3; count of bases not matched to a gene: 10. The CDR3 contains 17 residues. CDR1 is MNHNS, CDR2 SASEGT, per germline. The CDR3 here is CASSEWGGGRAEETQYF. The CDR3 DNA follows: TGTGCCAGCAGTGAATGGGGGGGCGGGAGGGCCGAAGAGACCCAGTACTTC.

As DNA, the CDR3 is TGTGCCACCAGCAGAGAACTAGCGGGACCTCTCACAGATACGCAGTATTTT. Protein: CATSRELAGPLTDTQYF. J is TRBJ2-3 and V is TRBV15; 10 bases line up with TRBD2. Losses at the gene ends were 0 bases for V and 2 bases for J; bases not matched to a gene: 5. CDR1 and CDR2 from the germline V gene are LNHNV and YYDKDF (reference sequence). This CDR3 comprises 17 residues.

This chain links TRBV7-9 with TRBJ2-1; 9 bases line up with TRBD1. Trimming removed 5 bases from V and 3 bases from J; junction bases left unmatched: 5. CDR1 SEHNR and CDR2 FQNEAQ come from the germline V gene (reference sequence). The CDR3 sequence is 15 residues long. The CDR3 spells CASSRGGQGYNEQFF. The CDR3 DNA follows: TGTGCCAGCAGCCGAGGGGGACAGGGCTACAATGAGCAGTTCTTC. Filled out from reference TRBV7-9 and TRBJ2-1, the complete variable domain reads DTGVSQNPRHKITKRGQNVTFRCDPISEHNRLYWYRQTLGQGPEFLTYFQNEAQLEKSRLLSDRFSAERPKGSFSTLEIQRTEQGDSAMYLCASSRGGQGYNEQFFGPGTRLTVL.

This clonotype was observed a handful of times. The chain employs TRBV5-5 and TRBJ2-7; D is unresolved. V dropped 0 bases and J dropped 0 bases, with 10 bases sitting between them. Germline CDR1 and CDR2: SGHKS and YYEKEE (reference sequence). CDR3 length equals 15 residues. The CDR3 DNA reads as TGTGCCAGCAGCTTGGGATTGGGAAGCTCCTACGAGCAGTACTTC. Amino acid sequence: CASSLGLGSSYEQYF.

In this sample, this clonotype turned up many times. The chain links TRBV20-1 to TRBJ2-3, with 9 positions matching TRBD1. CDR3 size: 14 residues. Germline CDR1 reads DFQATT; CDR2 reads SNEGSKA (reference sequence). Trimming took 4 bases from V and 4 from J; bases not matched to a gene: 6. The CDR3 bases are TGCAGTGCTACCGGGACAGGGAGCGCAGATACGCAGTATTTT. Translation: CSATGTGSADTQYF.

This clonotype has just a few counts. This rearrangement joins TRBV12-3 or TRBV12-4 to TRBJ2-7; D unclear. Trimming took 0 bases from V and 1 from J, leaving 13 bases between them. The CDR3 covers 16 residues. The CDR3 here is CASSLARRPLSYEQYF. The CDR3 coding sequence is TGTGCCAGCAGTTTAGCGCGCAGGCCCCTTTCCTACGAGCAGTACTTC.

The chain has TRBV5-1 and TRBJ2-5; 8 nucleotides agree with TRBD1. Germline V gene lookup returns CDR1 SGHRS and CDR2 YFSETQ. V shed 3 bases and J 3 bases; nucleotides not matched to a gene: 4. CDR3 length: 14 residues. The CDR3 coding sequence is TGCGCCAGCAGCTCCCTACAGGGGGAAGAGACCCAGTACTTC. This encodes CASSSLQGEETQYF.